These 3 T cell receptor beta chains were all obtained from the same sample, sequenced in a study of blood T cell repertoires in COVID-19. Generated by immunoSEQ multiplex PCR, the TCRdb table keeps only in-frame clones and is missing some. The sample yields fewer than 350,000 clones, 85% seen once. The specimen was PBMCs or T cells enriched from blood (not recorded which). Receptors were obtained from a woman between 45 and 60 years old who had recovered from COVID-19.

This clone was seen a single time. V is TRBV5-6 and J is TRBJ2-2; 8 positions agree with TRBD1. Germline V gives CDR1 SGHDT, CDR2 YYEEEE. With V trimmed by 2 bases and J by 4 bases, 4 bases remained unmatched. This CDR3 contains 15 residues. CDR3 loop: CASSLGDRSTGELFF. In nucleotides, the CDR3 is TGTGCCAGCAGCTTAGGGGACAGGAGCACCGGGGAGCTGTTTTTT.

The chain combines TRBV2 with TRBJ2-4; tentative D call: TRBD1 (6 bases). Trimming shortened V by 6 bases and J by 3 bases, and 12 bases separated the two germline ends. The length of the CDR3 is 14 residues. Germline loops: CDR1 SNHLY, CDR2 FYNNEI. The DNA of the CDR3 is TGTGCCAGCAGACAGGGTGGTGGCAAAAACATTCAGTACTTC. Translated, it gives CASRQGGGKNIQYF.

This clone is a singleton in its sample. The CDR3 here is CASRGGDGYTF. The CDR3 coding sequence is TGTGCCAGTAGAGGGGGGGATGGCTACACCTTC. The chain links TRBV19 to TRBJ1-2; D is possibly TRBD1 (6 bases). This CDR3 contains 11 residues. Germline CDR1 reads LNHDA; CDR2 reads SQIVND (reference sequence). Trimming took off 6 bases at V and 6 bases at J, with 8 bases between the two ends.